Here is one T cell receptor beta chain with its context. Germline CDR1 and CDR2: MNHEY and SVGAGI. The CDR3 has 14 amino acids. V was pared by 6 bases and J by 4 bases, with 3 bases of the junction left unmatched. The sample comes from a study of blood T cell repertoires in COVID-19. Study-wide context: Sites across the United States, Italy and Spain contributed samples from acute and convalescent COVID-19.

Original data processing: Amplification of reference gene primers provided the estimated nucleated cell counts. The table came from immunoSEQ multiplex PCR; TCRdb's copy has only in-frame clones and leaves some out. The DNA was the basis for D and trimming; V, J and clone size are from that table. The sample has 350,000 to 450,000 clones, over 75% seen once. In Cohort 3, a recovered donor had either two negative PCRs, clearance, or symptom resolution. The receptor comes from a man aged 25-45 years who had recovered from COVID-19. V usage is TRBV6-5 and J usage is TRBJ1-6, with TRBD1 identical over 7 bases. Sequencing used PBMCs or T cells enriched from blood (not recorded which). CDR3 in DNA: TGTGCCAGCAGGGGACAGCCTTATAATTCACCCCTCCACTTT. Translation: CASRGQPYNSPLHF.